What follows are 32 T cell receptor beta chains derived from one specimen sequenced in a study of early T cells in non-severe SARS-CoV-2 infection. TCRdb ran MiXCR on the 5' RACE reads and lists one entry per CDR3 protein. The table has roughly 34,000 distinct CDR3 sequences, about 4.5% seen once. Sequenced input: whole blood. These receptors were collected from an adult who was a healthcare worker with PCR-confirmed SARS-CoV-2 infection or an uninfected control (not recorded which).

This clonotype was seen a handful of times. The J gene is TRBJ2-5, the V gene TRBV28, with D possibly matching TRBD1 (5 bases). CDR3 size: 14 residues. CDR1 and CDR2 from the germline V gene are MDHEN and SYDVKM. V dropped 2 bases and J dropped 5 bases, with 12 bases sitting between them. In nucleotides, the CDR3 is TGTGCCAGCAGTTTAGGGAAGGGGCTGGAGACCCAGTACTTC. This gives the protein CASSLGKGLETQYF.

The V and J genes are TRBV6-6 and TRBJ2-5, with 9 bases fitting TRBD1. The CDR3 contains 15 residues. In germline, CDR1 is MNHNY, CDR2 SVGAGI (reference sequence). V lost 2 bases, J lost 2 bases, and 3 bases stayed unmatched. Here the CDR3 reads CASSYIDRGQETQYF. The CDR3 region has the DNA TGTGCCAGCAGTTACATCGACAGGGGGCAAGAGACCCAGTACTTC.

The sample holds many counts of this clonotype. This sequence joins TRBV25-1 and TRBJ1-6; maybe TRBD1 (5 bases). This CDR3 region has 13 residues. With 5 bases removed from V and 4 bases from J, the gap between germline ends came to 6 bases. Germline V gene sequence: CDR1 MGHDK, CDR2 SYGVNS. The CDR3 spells CASSQGYNSPLHF. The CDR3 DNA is TGTGCCAGCAGTCAGGGTTATAATTCACCCCTCCACTTT.

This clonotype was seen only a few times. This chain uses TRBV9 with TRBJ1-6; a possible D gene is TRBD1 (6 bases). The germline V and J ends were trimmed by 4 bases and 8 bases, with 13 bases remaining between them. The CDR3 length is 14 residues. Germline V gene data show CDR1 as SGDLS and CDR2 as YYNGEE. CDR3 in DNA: TGTGCCAGCAGCCGACAGGTCGGGGATTCACCCCTCCACTTT. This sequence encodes CASSRQVGDSPLHF. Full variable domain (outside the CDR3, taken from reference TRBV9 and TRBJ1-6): DSGVTQTPKHLITATGQRVTLRCSPRSGDLSVYWYQQSLDQGLQFLIQYYNGEERAKGNILERFSAQQFPDLHSELNLSSLELGDSALYFCASSRQVGDSPLHFGNGTRLTVT.

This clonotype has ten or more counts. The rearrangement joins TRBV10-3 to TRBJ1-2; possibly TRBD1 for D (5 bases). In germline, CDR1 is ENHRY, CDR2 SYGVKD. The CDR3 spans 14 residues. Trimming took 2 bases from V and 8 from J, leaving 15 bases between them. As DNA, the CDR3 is TGTGCCATCAGTGAGGGACAACAAACATGGGGCTACACCTTC. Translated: CAISEGQQTWGYTF.

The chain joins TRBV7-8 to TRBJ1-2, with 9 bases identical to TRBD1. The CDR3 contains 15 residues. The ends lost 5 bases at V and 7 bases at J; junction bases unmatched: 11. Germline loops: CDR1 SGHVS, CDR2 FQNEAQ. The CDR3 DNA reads TGTGCCAGCAGCCCCGGACAGGGGAGAAAGAGTGGCTACACCTTC. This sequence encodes CASSPGQGRKSGYTF.

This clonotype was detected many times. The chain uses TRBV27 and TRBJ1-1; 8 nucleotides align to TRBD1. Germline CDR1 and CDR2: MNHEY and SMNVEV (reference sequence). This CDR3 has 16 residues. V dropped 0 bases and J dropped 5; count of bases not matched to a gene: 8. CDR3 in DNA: TGTGCCAGCAGTTTATCCCCCGGGACAGGCGTTACTGAAGCTTTCTTT. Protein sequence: CASSLSPGTGVTEAFF.

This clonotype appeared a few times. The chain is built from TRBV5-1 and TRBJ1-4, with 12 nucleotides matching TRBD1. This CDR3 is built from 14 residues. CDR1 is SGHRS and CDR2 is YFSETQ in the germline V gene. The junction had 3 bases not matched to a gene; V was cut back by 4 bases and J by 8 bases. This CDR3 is CASSDGTGGEKLFF. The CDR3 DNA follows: TGCGCCAGCAGCGACGGGACAGGGGGCGAAAAACTGTTTTTT.

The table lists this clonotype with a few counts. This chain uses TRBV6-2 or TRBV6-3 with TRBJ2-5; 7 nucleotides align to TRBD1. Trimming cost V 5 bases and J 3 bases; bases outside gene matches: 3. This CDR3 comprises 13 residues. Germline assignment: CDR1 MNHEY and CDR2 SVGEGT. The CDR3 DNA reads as TGTGCCAGCAGTCGGGACAGCAAAGAGACCCAGTACTTC. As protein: CASSRDSKETQYF.

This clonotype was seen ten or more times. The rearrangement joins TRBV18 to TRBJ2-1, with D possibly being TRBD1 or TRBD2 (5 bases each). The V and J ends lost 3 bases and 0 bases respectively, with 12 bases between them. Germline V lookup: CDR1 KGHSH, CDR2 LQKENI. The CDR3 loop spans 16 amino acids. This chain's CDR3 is CASSPGDGSSYNEQFF. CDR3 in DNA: TGTGCCAGCTCACCGGGGGACGGAAGCTCCTACAATGAGCAGTTCTTC.

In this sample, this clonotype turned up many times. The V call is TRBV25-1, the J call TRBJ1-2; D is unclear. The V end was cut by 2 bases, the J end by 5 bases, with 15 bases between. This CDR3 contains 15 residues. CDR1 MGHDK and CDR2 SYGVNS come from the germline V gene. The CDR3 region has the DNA TGTGCCAGCAGTGAAGAGTACGGGCAGGTGTATGGCTACACCTTC. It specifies CASSEEYGQVYGYTF.

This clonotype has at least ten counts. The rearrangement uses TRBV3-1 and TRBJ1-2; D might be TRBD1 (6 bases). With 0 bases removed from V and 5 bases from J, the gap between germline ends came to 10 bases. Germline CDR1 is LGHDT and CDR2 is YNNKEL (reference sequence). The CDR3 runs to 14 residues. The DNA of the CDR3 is TGTGCCAGCAGCCAAGAGGGGAGGGGGTATGGCTACACCTTC. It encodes CASSQEGRGYGYTF.

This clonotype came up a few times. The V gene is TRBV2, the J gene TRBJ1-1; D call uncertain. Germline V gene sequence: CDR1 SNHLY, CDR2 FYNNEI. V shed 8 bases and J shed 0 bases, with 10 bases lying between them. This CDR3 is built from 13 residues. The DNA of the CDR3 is TGTGCCAGCCATTCTACAGTGAACACTGAAGCTTTCTTT. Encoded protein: CASHSTVNTEAFF.

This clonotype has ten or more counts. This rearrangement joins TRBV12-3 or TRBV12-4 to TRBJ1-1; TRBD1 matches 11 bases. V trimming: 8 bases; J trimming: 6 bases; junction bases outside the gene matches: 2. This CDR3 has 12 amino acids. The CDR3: CASGQGASEAFF. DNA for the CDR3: TGTGCCAGCGGACAGGGGGCCTCTGAAGCTTTCTTT.

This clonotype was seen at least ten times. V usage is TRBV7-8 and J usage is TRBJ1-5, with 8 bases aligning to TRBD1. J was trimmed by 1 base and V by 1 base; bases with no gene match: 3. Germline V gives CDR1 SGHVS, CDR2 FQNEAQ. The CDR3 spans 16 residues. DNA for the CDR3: TGTGCCAGCAGCTTAGACCGGACAGGGAGCAATCAGCCCCAGCATTTT. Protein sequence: CASSLDRTGSNQPQHF.

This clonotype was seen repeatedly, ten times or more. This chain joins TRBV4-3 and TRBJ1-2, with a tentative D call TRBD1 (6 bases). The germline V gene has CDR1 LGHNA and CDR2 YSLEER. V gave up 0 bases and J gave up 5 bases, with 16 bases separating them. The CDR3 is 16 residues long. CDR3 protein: CASSQDRGTIYYGYTF. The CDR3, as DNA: TGCGCCAGCAGCCAAGACCGGGGGACAATTTATTATGGCTACACCTTC.

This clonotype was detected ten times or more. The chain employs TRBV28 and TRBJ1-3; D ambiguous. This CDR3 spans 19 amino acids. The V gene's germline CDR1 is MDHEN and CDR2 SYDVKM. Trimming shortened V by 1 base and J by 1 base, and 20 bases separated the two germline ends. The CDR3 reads CASSLYIPRGQLSGNTIYF. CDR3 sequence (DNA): TGTGCCAGCAGTTTATACATCCCCCGGGGTCAGCTTTCTGGAAACACCATATATTTT. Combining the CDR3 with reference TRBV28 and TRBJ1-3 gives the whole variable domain DVKVTQSSRYLVKRTGEKVFLECVQDMDHENMFWYRQDPGLGLRLIYFSYDVKMKEKGDIPEGYSVSREKKERFSLILESASTNQTSMYLCASSLYIPRGQLSGNTIYFGEGSWLTVV.

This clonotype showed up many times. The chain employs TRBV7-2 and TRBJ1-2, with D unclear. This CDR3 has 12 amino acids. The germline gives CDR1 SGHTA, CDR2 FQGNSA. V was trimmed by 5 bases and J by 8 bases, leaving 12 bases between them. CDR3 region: CASSLLIEGYTF. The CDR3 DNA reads TGTGCCAGCAGCCTACTAATCGAGGGCTACACCTTC.

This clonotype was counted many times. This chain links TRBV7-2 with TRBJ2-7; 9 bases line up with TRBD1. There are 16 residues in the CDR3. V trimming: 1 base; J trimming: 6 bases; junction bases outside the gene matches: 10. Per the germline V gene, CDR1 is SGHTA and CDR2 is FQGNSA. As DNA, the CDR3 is TGTGCCAGCAGCTTAGATTGGGGGACAGGGTCATCCGAGCAGTACTTC. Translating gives CASSLDWGTGSSEQYF.

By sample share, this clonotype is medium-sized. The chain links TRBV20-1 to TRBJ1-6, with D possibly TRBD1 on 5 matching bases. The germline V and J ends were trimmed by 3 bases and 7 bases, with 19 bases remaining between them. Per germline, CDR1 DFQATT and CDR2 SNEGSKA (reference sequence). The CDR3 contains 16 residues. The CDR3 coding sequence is TGCAGTGCTAGCTTAGACAGTCCCTTACCAAATTCACCCCTCCACTTT. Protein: CSASLDSPLPNSPLHF.

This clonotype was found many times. CDR3 sequence: CAIQAGTGNTIYF. The DNA of the CDR3 is TGTGCCATCCAGGCAGGCACTGGAAACACCATATATTTT. The rearrangement uses TRBV7-9 and TRBJ1-3; the D is unclear. The CDR3 contains 13 residues. The germline V gene has CDR1 SEHNR and CDR2 FQNEAQ (reference sequence). V lost 10 bases and J lost 2, with 12 bases in between.

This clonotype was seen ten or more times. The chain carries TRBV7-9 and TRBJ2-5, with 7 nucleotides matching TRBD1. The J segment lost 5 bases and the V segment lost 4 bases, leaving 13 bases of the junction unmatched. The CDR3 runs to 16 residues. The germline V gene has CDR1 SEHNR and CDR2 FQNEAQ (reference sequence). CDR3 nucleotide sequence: TGTGCCAGCAGCTCACCGCAGGGGGAACTAGAGGAGACCCAGTACTTC. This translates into CASSSPQGELEETQYF.

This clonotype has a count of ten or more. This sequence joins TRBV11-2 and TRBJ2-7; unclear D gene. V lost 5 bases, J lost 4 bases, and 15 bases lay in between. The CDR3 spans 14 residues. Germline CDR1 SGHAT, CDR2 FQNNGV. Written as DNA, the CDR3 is TGTGCCAGCAGCCTAGGGCCCCTACCTTACGAGCAGTACTTC. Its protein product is CASSLGPLPYEQYF.

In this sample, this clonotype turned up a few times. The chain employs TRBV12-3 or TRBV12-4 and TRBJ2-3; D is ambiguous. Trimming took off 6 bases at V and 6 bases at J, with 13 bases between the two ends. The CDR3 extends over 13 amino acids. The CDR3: CASSARNIDTQYF. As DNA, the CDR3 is TGTGCCAGCAGCGCCAGGAACATCGATACGCAGTATTTT.

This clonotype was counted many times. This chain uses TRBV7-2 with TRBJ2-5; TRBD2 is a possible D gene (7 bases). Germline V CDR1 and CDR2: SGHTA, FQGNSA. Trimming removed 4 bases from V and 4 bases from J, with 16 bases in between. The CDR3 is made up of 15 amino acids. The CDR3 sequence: CASSSGGIALETQYF. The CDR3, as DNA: TGTGCCAGCAGCTCGGGGGGCATCGCACTAGAGACCCAGTACTTC.

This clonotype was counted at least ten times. The chain's CDR3 is CASSESPNTGELFF. For the CDR3, the DNA is TGTGCCAGCAGCGAAAGCCCTAACACCGGGGAGCTGTTTTTT. The chain combines TRBV7-7 with TRBJ2-2; D is unclear. The CDR3 spans 14 residues. The V gene's germline CDR1 is SSHAT and CDR2 FNYEAQ (reference sequence). Trimming shortened V by 5 bases and J by 2 bases, and 9 bases separated the two germline ends. The entire variable domain, with the rest obtained from reference TRBV7-7 and TRBJ2-2, is as follows: GAGVSQSPRYKVTKRGQDVTLRCDPISSHATLYWYQQALGQGPEFLTYFNYEAQPDKSGLPSDRFSAERPEGSISTLTIQRTEQRDSAMYRCASSESPNTGELFFGEGSRLTVL.

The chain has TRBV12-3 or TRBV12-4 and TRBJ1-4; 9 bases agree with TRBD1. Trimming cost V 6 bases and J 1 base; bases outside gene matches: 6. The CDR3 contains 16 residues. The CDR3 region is CASSYGQGRTNEKLFF. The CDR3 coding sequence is TGTGCCAGCAGCTACGGACAGGGGAGAACTAATGAAAAACTGTTTTTT.

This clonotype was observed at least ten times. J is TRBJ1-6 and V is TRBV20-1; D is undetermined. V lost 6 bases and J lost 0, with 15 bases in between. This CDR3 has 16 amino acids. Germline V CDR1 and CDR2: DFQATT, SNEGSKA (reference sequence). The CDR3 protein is CSAKDHQSSYNSPLHF. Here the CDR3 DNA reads TGCAGTGCCAAGGACCACCAGAGCTCCTATAATTCACCCCTCCACTTT.

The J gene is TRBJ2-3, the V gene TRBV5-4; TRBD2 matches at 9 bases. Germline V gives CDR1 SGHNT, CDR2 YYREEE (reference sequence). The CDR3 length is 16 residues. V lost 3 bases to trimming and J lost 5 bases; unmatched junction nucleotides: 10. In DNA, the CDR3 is TGTGCCAGCAGCTACGAAAGCGGGGGGCGGGAAGATACGCAGTATTTT. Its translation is CASSYESGGREDTQYF.

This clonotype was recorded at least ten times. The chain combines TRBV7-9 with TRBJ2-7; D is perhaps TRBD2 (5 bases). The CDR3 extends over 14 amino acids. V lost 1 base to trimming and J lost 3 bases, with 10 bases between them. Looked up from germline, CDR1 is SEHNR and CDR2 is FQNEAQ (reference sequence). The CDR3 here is CASSLGGNYYEQYF. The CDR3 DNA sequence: TGTGCCAGCAGCTTAGGAGGGAATTACTACGAGCAGTACTTC.

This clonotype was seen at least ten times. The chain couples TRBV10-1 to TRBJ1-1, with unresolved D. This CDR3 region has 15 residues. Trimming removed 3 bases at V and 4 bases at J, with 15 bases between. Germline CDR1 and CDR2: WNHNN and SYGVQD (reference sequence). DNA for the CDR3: TGCGCCAGCAGTGACAGTGGAGTTGCGGGCACTGAAGCTTTCTTT. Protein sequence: CASSDSGVAGTEAFF.

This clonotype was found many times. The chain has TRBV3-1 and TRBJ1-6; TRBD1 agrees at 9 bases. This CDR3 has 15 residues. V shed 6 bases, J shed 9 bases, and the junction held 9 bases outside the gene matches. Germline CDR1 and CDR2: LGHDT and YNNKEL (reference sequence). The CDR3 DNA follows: TGTGCCAGCAGTGGGACAGGGCGACAGTCTTCACCCCTCCACTTT. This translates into CASSGTGRQSSPLHF.